This entry concerns a single TCR beta chain. This entry is derived from a study of cytomegalovirus exposure and HLA in healthy donors. The primer mix had 60 Vbeta and 13 Jbeta primers. Some clones are missing from TCRdb's copy, which holds only in-frame ones; the method was immunoSEQ multiplex PCR. This table holds about 140,000 clones, 80% found once. The V gene's germline CDR1 is SGDLS and CDR2 YYNGEE. CDR3 size: 16 residues. V was shortened by 0 bases and J by 1 base, with 10 bases between the two germline ends. The V and J genes are TRBV9 and TRBJ2-2; D may be TRBD1 (5 bases). The TCR sequence derives from a male donor in good health and CMV-seronegative. The sample consisted of PBMCs. The CDR3 DNA sequence: TGTGCCAGCAGCGTAGTGCAGGGTTTGAACACCGGGGAGCTGTTTTTT. Its protein is CASSVVQGLNTGELFF.